Here is one T cell receptor (beta chain) with its context. Its antigen is still unknown. These data come from a study of regulatory T cells in long-lasting Graves disease. HTBI primers from iRepertoire and Arm-PCR of CDR3 regions yielded the TCR beta libraries. MiXCR, run by TCRdb on the multiplex PCR reads, gives a single entry per CDR3 protein. The top ten clones hold less than 9% of a sample with fewer than 550,000 distinct CDR3 sequences, around a fifth of them seen once. Whole-study results and caveats: Small numbers of samples may have cut accuracy.

Indicated time point: persistent/refractory GD, antithyroid drugs over 5 years with positive TRAb. From PBMCs, RNA was extracted and then used to make the TCR library. Graves' disease diagnoses used American Thyroid Association guidelines. The receptor's source is a female donor with Graves disease. This specimen consisted of peripheral blood mononuclear cells (PBMCs), obtained when the disease was refractory, from a patient treated with antithyroid drugs.

CDR3 amino acids: CSATRTGREETQYF. CDR3 bases: TGCAGTGCTACCAGGACAGGGAGGGAAGAGACCCAGTACTTC. The chain couples TRBV20-1 to TRBJ2-5; tentative D call: TRBD1 (8 bases). CDR3 length: 14 amino acids. V was pared by 4 bases and J by 3 bases, with 15 bases between. The V gene's germline CDR1 is DFQATT and CDR2 SNEGSKA (reference sequence).